Listed below are T cell receptor beta chains from one sample, sequenced in a study of shared clonotypes between healthy human individuals. Libraries were prepared by immunoSEQ multiplex PCR; TCRdb keeps only in-frame clonotypes and omits some of them. The sample has around 1.1 million clones; about 72% are singletons. The sequenced material came from memory CD4+ T cells from PBMCs. These receptors were obtained from a man aged 18 to 29 in good health. Some clones in this sample may be carry-over from other donors' samples. The CDR3 runs from the conserved cysteine through the conserved F or W. The order of the fields is J gene, clone size, V gene, D gene, CDR3 DNA, CDR3 protein. A D gene is named only where the DNA matches it firmly. Only some rows state a clone size, as once, few, many or a class for expanded clones.

TRBJ2-1 once TRBV7-9 . TGTGCCAGCAGCTCCGAGGAGGTAAATGAGCAGTTCTTC CASSSEEVNEQFF
TRBJ2-3 . TRBV7-6 TRBD2 TGTGCCAGCAGCTTCGCTTGGGGGAGGGGCACAGATACGCAGTATTTT CASSFAWGRGTDTQYF
TRBJ2-1 . TRBV5-1 TRBD2 TGCGCCAGCAGCTTGTACCGGGACACGGGAGGGATGAATGAGCAGTTCTTC CASSLYRDTGGMNEQFF
TRBJ1-2 . TRBV29-1 . TGCAGCGTTGAATCTACGGTGAGACTAGGAGGAGGCTACACCTTC CSVESTVRLGGGYTF
TRBJ2-1 . TRBV9 TRBD1 TGTGCCAGCAGCTCGCGGACAGGGGGTTCCTACAATGAGCAGTTCTTC CASSSRTGGSYNEQFF
TRBJ2-7 once TRBV6-4 . TGTGCCAGCAGTGTACAGCAAGGGGACGAGCAGTACTTC CASSVQQGDEQYF
TRBJ2-6 . TRBV9 . TGTGCCAGCAGCGATCGCCAAGGAAGCTCTGGGGCCAACGTCCTGACTTTC CASSDRQGSSGANVLTF
TRBJ2-2 . TRBV7-9 . TGTGCCAGCAGCCCGAGCGGAAACACCGGGGAGCTGTTTTTT CASSPSGNTGELFF
TRBJ2-5 . TRBV29-1 TRBD2 TGCAGCGTTGCCGGGACTAGCGGGAAAATTGCAGAGACCCAGTACTTC CSVAGTSGKIAETQYF
TRBJ1-5 . TRBV5-1 . TGCGCCAGCAGCCTGAACGTGGGCATCTATCAGCCCCAGCATTTT CASSLNVGIYQPQHF
TRBJ1-1 once TRBV29-1 . TGCAGCGTTAAGAAGGCCTCGAACACTGAAGCTTTCTTT CSVKKASNTEAFF
TRBJ2-1 . TRBV10-3 . TGTGCCATCAGGCGAGCGGGACCCCAGGGGTCTGGTGAGCAGTTCTTC CAIRRAGPQGSGEQFF
TRBJ2-2 . TRBV5-1 . TGCGCCAGCAGCTTTAGACAGGACGTGTACACCGGGGAGCTGTTTTTT CASSFRQDVYTGELFF
TRBJ1-5 . TRBV7-2 . TGTGCCAGCACCAGCCACTCTAAACAGCCCCAGCATTTT CASTSHSKQPQHF
TRBJ2-3 . TRBV7-3 TRBD2 TGTGCCAGCAGCTTAATGGCGGGAGGGATAGATACGCAGTATTTT CASSLMAGGIDTQYF
TRBJ2-1 . TRBV27 TRBD2 TGTGCCAGCAGTAGACTAGCGGCCTACAATGAGCAGTTCTTC CASSRLAAYNEQFF
TRBJ2-1 . TRBV5-1 TRBD2 TGCGCCAGCAGCTATACTAGCGGGAACAATGAGCAGTTCTTC CASSYTSGNNEQFF
TRBJ2-5 . TRBV18 TRBD2 TGTGCCAGCTCACTGAATTTAGCGGGAGTTGAGACCCAGTACTTC CASSLNLAGVETQYF
TRBJ2-3 few TRBV9 . TGTGCCAGCAGCGTCTCGCCATCAACAGATACGCAGTATTTT CASSVSPSTDTQYF
TRBJ1-4 few TRBV4-3 . TGCGCCAGCAGCCCTGGACAGCTACATAATGACAAACTGTTTTTT CASSPGQLHNDKLFF
TRBJ2-3 . TRBV15 TRBD2 TGTGCCACCAGCAGAGGAAGTAGCGGGATGAGCACAGATACGCAGTATTTT CATSRGSSGMSTDTQYF
TRBJ1-1 many TRBV5-1 . TGCGCCAGCAGCGTCCAGGGGTTAAACACTGAAGCTTTCTTT CASSVQGLNTEAFF
TRBJ1-1 . TRBV19 . TGTGCCAGCCGGCCACCAGAAAACACTGAAGCTTTCTTT CASRPPENTEAFF
TRBJ2-7 . TRBV28 . TGTGCCAGCAGCTCGGACTCAAACCCCTACGAGCAGTACTTC CASSSDSNPYEQYF
TRBJ2-4 many TRBV6-1 . TGTGCCAGCAGTGACTGGGCGGCTGGGGCCAAAAACATTCAGTACTTC CASSDWAAGAKNIQYF
TRBJ2-2 . TRBV5-4 TRBD1 TGTGCCAGCAGCTCGGGACAGAGCACCGGGGAGCTGTTTTTT CASSSGQSTGELFF
TRBJ2-5 . TRBV7-2 TRBD2 TGTGCCAGCAGCCCGTCGCGGCGGGAGGAGACCCAGTACTTC CASSPSRREETQYF
TRBJ2-1 . TRBV5-1 . TGCGCCAGCAGCCCTGGAGGATACAATGAGCAGTTCTTC CASSPGGYNEQFF
TRBJ2-2 . TRBV21-1 . TGTGCCAGCAGCAATTCTCGAGCGGGAGGACACGGGGAGCTGTTTTTT CASSNSRAGGHGELFF
TRBJ2-1 . TRBV28 TRBD2 TGTGCCAGCAGTCCTCCGGGTAGCGGGAGGTGGAATGAGCAGTTCTTC CASSPPGSGRWNEQFF
TRBJ1-1 . TRBV5-4 . TGTGCCAGCAGCTCCCAAACTCAGGGGTTAAGCACTGAAGCTTTCTTT CASSSQTQGLSTEAFF
TRBJ2-7 . TRBV7-6 TRBD1 TGTGCCAGCAGCTCGACCGGGACAGCGTACGAGCAGTACTTC CASSSTGTAYEQYF
TRBJ2-3 . TRBV10-3 . TGTGCCATCAGCCCAAGGGGGACCACAGATACGCAGTATTTT CAISPRGTTDTQYF